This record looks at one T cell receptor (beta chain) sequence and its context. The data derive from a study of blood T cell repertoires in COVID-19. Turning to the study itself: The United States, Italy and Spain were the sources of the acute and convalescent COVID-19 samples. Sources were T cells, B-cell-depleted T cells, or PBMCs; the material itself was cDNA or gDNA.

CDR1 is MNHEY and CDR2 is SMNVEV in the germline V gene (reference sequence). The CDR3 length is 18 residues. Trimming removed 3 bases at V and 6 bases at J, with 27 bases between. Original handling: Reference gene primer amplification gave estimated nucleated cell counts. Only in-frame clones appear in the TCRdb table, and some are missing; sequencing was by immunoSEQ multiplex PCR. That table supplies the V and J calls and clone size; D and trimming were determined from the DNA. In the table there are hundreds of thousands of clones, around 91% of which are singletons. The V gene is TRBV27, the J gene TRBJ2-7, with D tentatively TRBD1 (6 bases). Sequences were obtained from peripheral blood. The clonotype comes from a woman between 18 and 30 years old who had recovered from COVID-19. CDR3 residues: CASSFLIEQGSRTSEQYV. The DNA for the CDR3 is TGTGCCAGCAGTTTCCTGATCGAACAGGGATCACGGACCAGCGAGCAGTACGTC.